This is a list of T cell receptor beta chains from one sample in a study of blood T cell repertoires in COVID-19. Only in-frame clones appear in the TCRdb table, and some are missing; sequencing was by immunoSEQ multiplex PCR. The profile covers approximately 130,000 clones, with over 65% appearing a single time and 3.9% taken by the ten largest. Material: peripheral blood. Receptors were obtained from a man aged 55 to 70 with acute or convalescent COVID-19. The CDR3 runs from the conserved cysteine through the conserved F or W. D genes are given only for firm matches. Clone sizes are given selectively: once, few, many, or a class where the clone is expanded.

V	J	size	D	CDR3	DNA
TRBV11-3	TRBJ2-6	once	TRBD1	CASSPGQGLNDLTF	TGTGCCAGCAGCCCCGGACAGGGGCTCAATGACCTGACTTTC
TRBV12-5	TRBJ2-3	-	-	CVRPGGKWNTQYF	TGTGTAAGGCCTGGCGGGAAATGGAATACGCAGTATTTT
TRBV6-5	TRBJ1-1	few	-	CASSPSVGANTEAFF	TGTGCCAGCAGTCCCTCTGTGGGGGCGAACACTGAAGCTTTCTTT
TRBV27	TRBJ2-2	-	-	CASSFVGRGAGELFF	TGTGCCAGCAGTTTCGTTGGCAGGGGTGCCGGGGAGCTGTTTTTT
TRBV7-9	TRBJ2-7	-	-	CASSLAGGVYEQYF	TGTGCCAGCAGCTTAGCAGGGGGGGTCTACGAGCAGTACTTC
TRBV10-2	TRBJ2-7	-	TRBD2	CASRGLAGPRYEQYF	TGCGCCAGTAGGGGACTAGCGGGGCCTCGCTACGAGCAGTACTTC
TRBV9	TRBJ2-7	once	TRBD2	CASSPSSGADEQYF	TGTGCCAGCAGCCCTTCTAGCGGGGCGGACGAGCAGTACTTC
TRBV6-5	TRBJ1-6	few	-	CASSPGEANSPLHF	TGTGCCAGCAGCCCCGGGGAAGCGAATTCACCCCTCCACTTT
TRBV10-3	TRBJ1-1	-	-	CAISGPTEGGTEAFF	TGTGCCATCAGTGGACCGACGGAGGGAGGCACTGAAGCTTTCTTT
TRBV12-1	TRBJ1-1	-	-	CASSFKQETPNTEAFF	TGTGCCAGCAGCTTCAAACAGGAGACCCCGAACACTGAAGCTTTCTTT
TRBV19	TRBJ1-6	once	-	CASSSTVLGNSPLHF	TGTGCCAGTAGTTCGACAGTTTTGGGGAATTCACCCCTCCACTTT
TRBV5-4	TRBJ2-1	-	-	CASSPPGTAGDNEQFF	TGTGCCAGCAGCCCCCCGGGGACAGCGGGGGACAATGAGCAGTTCTTC
TRBV12-3/TRBV12-4	TRBJ1-5	-	-	CASSLAENQPQHF	TGTGCCAGCAGTTTAGCCGAGAATCAGCCCCAGCATTTT
TRBV29-1	TRBJ1-6	-	-	CSPLRTVRTKPLHF	TGCAGCCCCCTTAGGACAGTTCGGACCAAACCCCTCCACTTT
TRBV30	TRBJ1-6	once	-	CAWTSGLNSPLHF	TGTGCCTGGACCTCAGGGCTTAATTCACCCCTCCACTTT
TRBV6-5	TRBJ1-5	-	-	CASRGAGQGNQPQHF	TGTGCCAGCAGGGGCGCTGGGCAGGGCAATCAGCCCCAGCATTTT
TRBV9	TRBJ1-1	-	-	CASSVFAGEGTEAFF	TGTGCCAGCAGCGTCTTTGCAGGCGAAGGCACTGAAGCTTTCTTT
TRBV4-3	TRBJ2-1	once	TRBD1	CASSHQDRGDNEQFF	TGCGCCAGCAGCCACCAGGACAGGGGAGACAATGAGCAGTTCTTC
TRBV7-9	TRBJ2-7	many	-	CASSLNREGNEQYF	TGTGCCAGCAGCTTGAACAGGGAGGGAAACGAGCAGTACTTC
TRBV27	TRBJ2-6	once	-	CASTIDSSGANVLTF	TGTGCCAGCACCATCGACAGTTCTGGGGCCAACGTCCTGACTTTC
TRBV6-2/TRBV6-3	TRBJ1-1	-	-	CASSLTGDTEAFF	TGTGCCAGCAGCTTAACGGGGGACACTGAAGCTTTCTTT
TRBV7-9	TRBJ1-6	-	TRBD1	CATQTGQFNSPLHF	TGTGCCACACAAACGGGACAGTTTAATTCACCCCTCCACTTT
TRBV7-8	TRBJ1-1	-	TRBD1	CASSLDTGVVVAFF	TGTGCCAGCAGCTTAGATACAGGGGTTGTTGTAGCTTTCTTT
TRBV7-2	TRBJ2-5	-	TRBD2	CASSFLASGQETQYF	TGTGCCAGCAGCTTCTTAGCTAGCGGTCAAGAGACCCAGTACTTC
TRBV10-3	TRBJ2-7	-	TRBD2	CAIRDPFSPRAGETYEQYF	TGTGCCATCAGGGACCCCTTTTCCCCCCGAGCGGGAGAGACCTACGAGCAGTACTTC
TRBV7-9	TRBJ2-2	-	TRBD2	CASSLLSLAGILNTGELFF	TGTGCCAGCAGCTTATTGTCCCTAGCGGGAATCCTCAACACCGGGGAGCTGTTTTTT
TRBV28	TRBJ2-7	-	TRBD2	CASRGLAGGGNF	TGTGCCAGCCGTGGCCTAGCGGGAGGAGGAAACTTC
TRBV10-3	TRBJ2-1	-	-	CAISESAGSSYNEQFF	TGTGCCATCAGTGAGTCCGCGGGGAGCTCCTACAATGAGCAGTTCTTC
TRBV9	TRBJ1-4	-	-	CASSTDSSTNEKLFF	TGTGCCAGCAGCACCGACAGCTCAACTAATGAAAAACTGTTTTTT
TRBV9	TRBJ2-1	-	-	CASSVSSANYNEQFF	TGTGCCAGCAGCGTTTCTAGCGCGAACTACAATGAGCAGTTCTTC
TRBV9	TRBJ2-3	-	-	CASSVGGLDDTQYF	TGTGCCAGCAGCGTAGGGGGACTGGATGATACGCAGTATTTT
TRBV6-6	TRBJ2-5	-	TRBD1	CASSSTGDRETQYF	TGTGCCAGCAGCTCCACAGGGGACCGAGAGACCCAGTACTTC
TRBV6-5	TRBJ1-1	-	TRBD1	CASSFQGVTEAFF	TGTGCCAGCAGTTTTCAGGGGGTAACTGAAGCTTTCTTT
TRBV9	TRBJ1-3	few	-	CASSLGAGKGNTIYF	TGTGCCAGCAGCTTGGGGGCAGGGAAGGGAAACACCATATATTTT
TRBV5-4	TRBJ1-4	few	TRBD1	CASSLRDSNEKLFF	TGTGCCAGCAGCTTGCGGGACAGTAATGAAAAACTGTTTTTT
TRBV18	TRBJ2-7	-	-	CASSPGGEREQYF	TGTGCCAGCTCACCCGGAGGTGAGCGCGAGCAGTACTTC
TRBV28	TRBJ2-5	-	TRBD2	CASRVAGGPGTQYF	TGTGCCAGCAGGGTAGCGGGAGGGCCCGGGACCCAGTACTTC
TRBV7-3	TRBJ2-7	-	-	CASSPQGGSDEQYF	TGTGCCAGCAGCCCACAGGGTGGGTCCGACGAGCAGTACTTC
TRBV30	TRBJ1-1	-	TRBD1	CAWSAGQGSNTEAFF	TGTGCCTGGAGTGCTGGACAGGGAAGTAACACTGAAGCTTTCTTT
TRBV6-4	TRBJ2-1	-	TRBD2	CASSAGSGSQGEQFF	TGTGCCAGCAGTGCAGGTAGCGGGAGTCAGGGTGAGCAGTTCTTC
TRBV9	TRBJ2-1	once	TRBD2	CASSPRLAGANEQFF	TGTGCCAGCAGCCCTCGACTAGCGGGAGCCAATGAGCAGTTCTTC
TRBV9	TRBJ2-7	-	TRBD2	CASSFPGGEQYF	TGTGCCAGCAGCTTCCCGGGGGGGGAGCAGTACTTC
TRBV7-3	TRBJ2-2	-	-	CASSLSPAGTGELFF	TGTGCCAGCAGCTTAAGCCCCGCAGGCACCGGGGAGCTGTTTTTT
TRBV5-1	TRBJ2-2	-	TRBD1	CASSFGTGGIGELFF	TGCGCCAGCAGCTTCGGGACAGGGGGCATCGGGGAGCTGTTTTTT
TRBV6-4	TRBJ1-6	many	-	CASSDSVGAPWSYNSPLHF	TGTGCCAGCAGTGACTCAGTAGGGGCCCCTTGGTCCTATAATTCACCCCTCCACTTT
TRBV7-2	TRBJ2-7	-	-	CASSKVGEASYEQYF	TGTGCCAGCAGCAAGGTAGGAGAGGCGTCCTACGAGCAGTACTTC
TRBV10-3	TRBJ2-7	-	TRBD2	CASSGGDYEQYF	TGTGCCTCTAGTGGGGGGGACTACGAGCAGTACTTC
TRBV21-1	TRBJ2-3	-	-	CASSKVEREADTDTQYF	TGTGCCAGCAGCAAAGTTGAGCGGGAGGCGGACACAGATACGCAGTATTTT